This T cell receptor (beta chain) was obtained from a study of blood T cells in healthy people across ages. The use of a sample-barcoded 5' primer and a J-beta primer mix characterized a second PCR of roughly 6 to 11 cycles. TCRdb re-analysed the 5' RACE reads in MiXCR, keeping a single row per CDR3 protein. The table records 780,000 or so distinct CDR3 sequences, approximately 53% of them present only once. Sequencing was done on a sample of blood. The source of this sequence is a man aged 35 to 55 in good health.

Here the CDR3 DNA reads TGTGCCAGCACCTCCAGCAGAGACACCGGGGAGCTGTTTTTT. This encodes CASTSSRDTGELFF. The genes are TRBV6-2 or TRBV6-3 and TRBJ2-2, with D hard to call. With 7 bases removed from V and 3 bases from J, the gap between germline ends came to 12 bases. The CDR3 is 14 amino acids. The germline CDR1 and CDR2 sequences are MNHEY and SVGEGT.